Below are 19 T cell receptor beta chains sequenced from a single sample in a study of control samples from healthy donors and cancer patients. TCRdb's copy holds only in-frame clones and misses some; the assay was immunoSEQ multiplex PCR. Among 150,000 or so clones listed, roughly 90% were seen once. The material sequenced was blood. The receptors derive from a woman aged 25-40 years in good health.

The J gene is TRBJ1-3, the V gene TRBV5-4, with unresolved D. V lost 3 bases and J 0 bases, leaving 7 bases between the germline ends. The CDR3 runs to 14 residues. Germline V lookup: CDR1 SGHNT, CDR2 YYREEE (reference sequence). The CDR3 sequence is CASSSMGSGNTIYF. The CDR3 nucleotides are TGTGCCAGCAGCTCCATGGGCTCTGGAAACACCATATATTTT.

The CDR3 here is CASSFEAPEQYF. DNA of the CDR3: TGTGCCAGCAGCTTCGAGGCGCCCGAGCAGTACTTC. The J gene is TRBJ2-7, the V gene TRBV7-9; the D is unclear. Trimming shortened V by 3 bases and J by 6 bases, and 9 bases separated the two germline ends. The CDR3 consists of 12 residues. In germline, CDR1 is SEHNR, CDR2 FQNEAQ (reference sequence).

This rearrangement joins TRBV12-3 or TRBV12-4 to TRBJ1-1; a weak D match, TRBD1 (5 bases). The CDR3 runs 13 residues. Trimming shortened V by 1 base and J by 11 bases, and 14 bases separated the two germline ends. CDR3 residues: CASSLDGAVNAFF. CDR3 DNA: TGTGCCAGCAGTTTAGATGGGGCGGTAAATGCTTTCTTT.

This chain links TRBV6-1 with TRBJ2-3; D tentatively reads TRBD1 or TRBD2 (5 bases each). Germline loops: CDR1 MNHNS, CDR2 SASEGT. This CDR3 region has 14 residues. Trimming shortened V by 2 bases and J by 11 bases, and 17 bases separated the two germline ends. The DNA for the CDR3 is TGTGCCAGCAGTGAACGGGGCTTATCCCCCGGGCAGTATTTT. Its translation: CASSERGLSPGQYF.

The CDR3 is CASSVGQSYEQYF. The CDR3 DNA is TGTGCCAGCAGTGTTGGGCAGTCCTACGAGCAGTACTTC. The J gene is TRBJ2-7, the V gene TRBV2; D is undetermined. The germline V gene has CDR1 SNHLY and CDR2 FYNNEI. The CDR3 spans 13 residues. Deletions cut 4 bases from V and 1 base from J, with 8 bases between. Complete variable domain (other parts from reference TRBV2 and TRBJ2-7): EPEVTQTPSHQVTQMGQEVILRCVPISNHLYFYWYRQILGQKVEFLVSFYNNEISEKSEIFDDQFSVERPDGSNFTLKIRSTKLEDSAMYFCASSVGQSYEQYFGPGTRLTVT.

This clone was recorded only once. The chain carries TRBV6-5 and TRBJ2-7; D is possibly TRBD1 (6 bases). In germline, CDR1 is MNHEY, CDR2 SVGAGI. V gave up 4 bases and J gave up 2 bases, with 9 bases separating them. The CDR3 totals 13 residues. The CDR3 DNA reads TGTGCCAGCAGTTTGGACAGCCCCTACGAGCAGTACTTC. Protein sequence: CASSLDSPYEQYF.

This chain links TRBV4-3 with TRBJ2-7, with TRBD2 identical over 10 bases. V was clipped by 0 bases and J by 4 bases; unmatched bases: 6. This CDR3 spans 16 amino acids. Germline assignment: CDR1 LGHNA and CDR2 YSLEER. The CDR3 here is CASSQELAGAPYEQYF. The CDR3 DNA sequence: TGCGCCAGCAGCCAAGAGCTAGCGGGAGCGCCGTACGAGCAGTACTTC.

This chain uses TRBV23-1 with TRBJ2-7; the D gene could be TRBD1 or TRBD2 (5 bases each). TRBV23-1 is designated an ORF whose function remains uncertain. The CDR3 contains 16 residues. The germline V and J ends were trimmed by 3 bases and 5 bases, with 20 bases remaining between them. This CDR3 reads CASSHGMGRILDEQYF. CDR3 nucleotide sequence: TGCGCCAGCAGTCATGGTATGGGACGGATTCTCGACGAGCAGTACTTC.

Here the CDR3 DNA reads TGCAGCGTCCCCGGGGGAGTGAACACCGGGGAGCTGTTTTTT. It codes for CSVPGGVNTGELFF. V is TRBV29-1 and J is TRBJ2-2; D might be TRBD2 (6 bases). The V end was cut by 6 bases, the J end by 1 base, with 12 bases between. The CDR3 extends over 14 amino acids. CDR1 is SQVTM, CDR2 ANQGSEA, per germline.

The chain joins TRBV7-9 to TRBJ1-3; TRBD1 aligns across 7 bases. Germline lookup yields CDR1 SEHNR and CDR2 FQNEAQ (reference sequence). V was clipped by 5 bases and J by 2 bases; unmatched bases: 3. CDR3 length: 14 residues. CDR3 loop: CASSQGGTGNTIYF. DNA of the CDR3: TGTGCCAGCAGCCAAGGGGGCACTGGAAACACCATATATTTT.

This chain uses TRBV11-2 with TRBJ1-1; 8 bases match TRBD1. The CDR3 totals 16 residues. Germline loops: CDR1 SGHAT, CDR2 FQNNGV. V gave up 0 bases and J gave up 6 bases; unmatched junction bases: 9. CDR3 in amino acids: CASSLEADRGLAEAFF. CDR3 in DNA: TGTGCCAGCAGCTTAGAAGCCGACAGGGGCTTGGCTGAAGCTTTCTTT.

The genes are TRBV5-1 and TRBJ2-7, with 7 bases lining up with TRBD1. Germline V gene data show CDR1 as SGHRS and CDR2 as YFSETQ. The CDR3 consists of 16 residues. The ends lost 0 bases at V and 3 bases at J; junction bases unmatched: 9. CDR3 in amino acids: CASSLALGDRGYEQYF. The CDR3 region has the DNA TGCGCCAGCAGCTTGGCCTTGGGGGACAGAGGCTACGAGCAGTACTTC.

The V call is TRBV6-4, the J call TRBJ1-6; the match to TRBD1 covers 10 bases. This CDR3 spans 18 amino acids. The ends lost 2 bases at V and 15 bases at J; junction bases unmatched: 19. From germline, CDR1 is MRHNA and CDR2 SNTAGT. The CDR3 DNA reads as TGTGCCAGCAGTGACCCACTAGTCCGGGACAGGGGAGTATCCCGCCTCCACTTT. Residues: CASSDPLVRDRGVSRLHF.

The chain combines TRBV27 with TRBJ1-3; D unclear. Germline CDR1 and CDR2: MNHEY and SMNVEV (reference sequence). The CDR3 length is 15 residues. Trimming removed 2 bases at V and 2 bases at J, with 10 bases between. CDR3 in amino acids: CASSLSGVTGNTIYF. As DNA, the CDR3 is TGTGCCAGCAGTTTAAGCGGAGTCACTGGAAACACCATATATTTT.

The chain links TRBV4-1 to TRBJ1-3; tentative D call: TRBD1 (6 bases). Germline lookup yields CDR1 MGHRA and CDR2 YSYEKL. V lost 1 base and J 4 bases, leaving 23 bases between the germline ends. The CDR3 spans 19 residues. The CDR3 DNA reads TGCGCCAGCAGCCAAGGCGGGTTCCGTAGGGGGGCGCCGGGAAACACCATATATTTT. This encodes CASSQGGFRRGAPGNTIYF.

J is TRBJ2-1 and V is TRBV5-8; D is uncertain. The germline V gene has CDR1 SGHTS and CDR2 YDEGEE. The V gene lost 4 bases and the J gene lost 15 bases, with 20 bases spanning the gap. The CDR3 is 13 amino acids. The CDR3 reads CASSPAGSAARFF. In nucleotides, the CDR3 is TGTGCCAGCAGCCCGGCCGGGTCAGCCGCACGGTTCTTC. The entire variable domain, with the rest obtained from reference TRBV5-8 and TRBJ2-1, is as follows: EAGVTQSPTHLIKTRGQQATLRCSPISGHTSVYWYQQALGLGLQFLLWYDEGEERNRGNFPPRFSGRQFPNYSSELNVNALELEDSALYLCASSPAGSAARFFGPGTRLTVL.

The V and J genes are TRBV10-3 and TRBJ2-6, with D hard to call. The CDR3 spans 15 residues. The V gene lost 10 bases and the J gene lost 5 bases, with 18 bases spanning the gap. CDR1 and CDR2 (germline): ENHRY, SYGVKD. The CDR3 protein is CATQDDLLRANVLTF. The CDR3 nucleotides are TGTGCCACCCAGGACGACCTCTTAAGGGCCAACGTCCTGACTTTC.

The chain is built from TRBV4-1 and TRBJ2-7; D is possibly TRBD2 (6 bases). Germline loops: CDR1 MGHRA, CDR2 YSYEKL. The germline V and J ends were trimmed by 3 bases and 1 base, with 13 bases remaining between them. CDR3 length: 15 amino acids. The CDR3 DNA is TGCGCCAGCAGCCAGGGGAGGAGGCCGTCCTACGAGCAGTACTTC. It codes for CASSQGRRPSYEQYF.

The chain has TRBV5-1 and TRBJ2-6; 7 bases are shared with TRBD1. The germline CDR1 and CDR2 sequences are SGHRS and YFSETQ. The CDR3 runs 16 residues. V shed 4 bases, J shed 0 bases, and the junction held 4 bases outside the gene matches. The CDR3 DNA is TGCGCCAGCAGCACCGGGACAGCCTCTGGGGCCAACGTCCTGACTTTC. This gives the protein CASSTGTASGANVLTF.